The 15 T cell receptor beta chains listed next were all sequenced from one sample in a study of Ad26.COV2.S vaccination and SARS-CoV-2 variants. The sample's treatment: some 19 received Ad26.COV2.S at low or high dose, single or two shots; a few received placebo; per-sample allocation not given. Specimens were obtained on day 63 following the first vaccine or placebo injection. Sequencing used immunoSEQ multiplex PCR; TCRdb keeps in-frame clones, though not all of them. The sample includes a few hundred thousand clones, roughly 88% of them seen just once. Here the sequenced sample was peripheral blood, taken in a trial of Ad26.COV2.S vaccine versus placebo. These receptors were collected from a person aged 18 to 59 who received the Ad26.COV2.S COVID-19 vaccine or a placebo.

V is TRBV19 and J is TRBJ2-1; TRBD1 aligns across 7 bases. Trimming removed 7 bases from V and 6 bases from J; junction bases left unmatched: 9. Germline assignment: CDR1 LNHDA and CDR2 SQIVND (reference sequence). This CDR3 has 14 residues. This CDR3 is CASNPGQHPNEQFF. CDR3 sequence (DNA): TGTGCCAGTAACCCGGGACAGCATCCCAATGAGCAGTTCTTC.

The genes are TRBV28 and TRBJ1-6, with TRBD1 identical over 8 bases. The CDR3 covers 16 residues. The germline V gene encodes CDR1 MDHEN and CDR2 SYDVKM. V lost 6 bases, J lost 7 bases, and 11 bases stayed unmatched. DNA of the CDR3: TGTGCCAGCAGCTTTAAACGGGGACAGGCCAATTCACCCCTCCACTTT. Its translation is CASSFKRGQANSPLHF. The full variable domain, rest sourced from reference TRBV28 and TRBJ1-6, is DVKVTQSSRYLVKRTGEKVFLECVQDMDHENMFWYRQDPGLGLRLIYFSYDVKMKEKGDIPEGYSVSREKKERFSLILESASTNQTSMYLCASSFKRGQANSPLHFGNGTRLTVT.

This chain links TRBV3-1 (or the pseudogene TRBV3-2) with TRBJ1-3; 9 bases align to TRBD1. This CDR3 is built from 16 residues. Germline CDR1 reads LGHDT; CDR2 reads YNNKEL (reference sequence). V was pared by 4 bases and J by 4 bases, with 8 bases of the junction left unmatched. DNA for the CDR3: TGTGCCAGCAGCCGGCCGGGGACAGGGAAAGGAAACACCATATATTTT. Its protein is CASSRPGTGKGNTIYF.

CDR3 DNA sequence: TGCGCCAGCAGCCAAGCTGGTCAGACCTACAATGAGCAGTTCTTC. Translating gives CASSQAGQTYNEQFF. V usage is TRBV4-3 and J usage is TRBJ2-1; D remains unclear. V dropped 1 base and J dropped 2 bases, with 9 bases sitting between them. Germline V gene lookup returns CDR1 LGHNA and CDR2 YSLEER. This CDR3 spans 15 amino acids.

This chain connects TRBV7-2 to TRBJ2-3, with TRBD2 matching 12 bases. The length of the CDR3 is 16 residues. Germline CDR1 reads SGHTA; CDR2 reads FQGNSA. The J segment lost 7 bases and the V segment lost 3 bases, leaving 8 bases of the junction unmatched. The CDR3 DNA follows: TGTGCCAGCAGCTTCCCTAGCGGGGGGGCCAGACATACGCAGTATTTT. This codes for CASSFPSGGARHTQYF.

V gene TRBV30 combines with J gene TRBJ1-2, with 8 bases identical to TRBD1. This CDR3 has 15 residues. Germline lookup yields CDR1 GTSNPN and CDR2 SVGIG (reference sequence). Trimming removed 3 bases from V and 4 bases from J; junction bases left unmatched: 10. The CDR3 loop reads CAWSLGQGMLYGYTF. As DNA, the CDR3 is TGTGCCTGGAGCCTCGGACAGGGCATGCTCTATGGCTACACCTTC.

In DNA form, the CDR3 reads TGTGCCTGGAGTGTTGACCAAGAGACCCAGTACTTC. This encodes CAWSVDQETQYF. J is TRBJ2-5 and V is TRBV30; D is unclear. The CDR3 loop spans 12 amino acids. With 0 bases removed from V and 0 bases from J, the gap between germline ends came to 2 bases. Germline V CDR1 and CDR2: GTSNPN, SVGIG (reference sequence).

The CDR3 here is CASSPIAGLENEQFF. The CDR3 DNA follows: TGTGCCAGCAGCCCAATAGCGGGGCTTGAAAATGAGCAGTTCTTC. The V call is TRBV27, the J call TRBJ2-1, with 8 bases identical to TRBD2. Losses at the gene ends were 6 bases for V and 7 bases for J; bases not matched to a gene: 11. Germline assignment: CDR1 MNHEY and CDR2 SMNVEV (reference sequence). The CDR3 has 15 residues.

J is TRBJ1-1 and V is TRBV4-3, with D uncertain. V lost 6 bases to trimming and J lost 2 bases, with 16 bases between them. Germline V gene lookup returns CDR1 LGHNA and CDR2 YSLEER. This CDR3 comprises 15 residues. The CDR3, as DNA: TGCGCCAGCAGTCGTCTTTACTCCGGAAACACTGAAGCTTTCTTT. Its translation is CASSRLYSGNTEAFF.

The CDR3 sequence is CASSQDWGDRENTGELFF. Here the CDR3 DNA reads TGCGCCAGCAGCCAAGATTGGGGGGACAGGGAGAACACCGGGGAGCTGTTTTTT. The chain uses TRBV4-3 and TRBJ2-2; 9 bases line up with TRBD1. Germline V lookup: CDR1 LGHNA, CDR2 YSLEER. The J segment lost 1 base and the V segment lost 0 bases, leaving 6 bases of the junction unmatched. There are 18 residues in the CDR3.

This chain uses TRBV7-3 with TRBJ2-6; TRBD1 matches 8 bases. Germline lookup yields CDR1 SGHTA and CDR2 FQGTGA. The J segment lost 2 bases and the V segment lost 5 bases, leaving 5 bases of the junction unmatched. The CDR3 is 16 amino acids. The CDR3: CASSQSTGAGANVLTF. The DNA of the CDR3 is TGTGCCAGCAGCCAGTCGACAGGGGCTGGGGCCAACGTCCTGACTTTC.

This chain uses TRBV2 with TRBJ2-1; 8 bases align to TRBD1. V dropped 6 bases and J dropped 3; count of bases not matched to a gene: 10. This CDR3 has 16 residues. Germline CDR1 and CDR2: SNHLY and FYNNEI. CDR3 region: CASRSAGTGVYNEQFF. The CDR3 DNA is TGTGCCAGCAGAAGTGCCGGGACAGGAGTCTACAATGAGCAGTTCTTC.

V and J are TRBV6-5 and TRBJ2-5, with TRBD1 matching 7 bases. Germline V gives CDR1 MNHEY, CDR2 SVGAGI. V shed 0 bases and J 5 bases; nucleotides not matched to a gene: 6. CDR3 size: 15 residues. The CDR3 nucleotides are TGTGCCAGCAGTTACTCGGTCAGGGGGTTTGAGACCCAGTACTTC. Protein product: CASSYSVRGFETQYF.

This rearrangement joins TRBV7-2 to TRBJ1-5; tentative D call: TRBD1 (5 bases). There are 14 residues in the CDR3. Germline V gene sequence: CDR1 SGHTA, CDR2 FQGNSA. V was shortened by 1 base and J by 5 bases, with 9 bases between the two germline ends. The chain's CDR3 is CASSLVRGDQPQHF. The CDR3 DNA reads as TGTGCCAGCAGCTTAGTCAGAGGGGATCAGCCCCAGCATTTT. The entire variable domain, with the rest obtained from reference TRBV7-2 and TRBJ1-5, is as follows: GAGVSQSPSNKVTEKGKDVELRCDPISGHTALYWYRQSLGQGLEFLIYFQGNSAPDKSGLPSDRFSAERTGGSVSTLTIQRTQQEDSAVYLCASSLVRGDQPQHFGDGTRLSIL.

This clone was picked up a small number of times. In DNA, the CDR3 is TGTGCCAGCAGCGGGACAGGGGGCTACGAGCAGTACTTC. Its translation is CASSGTGGYEQYF. The chain recombines TRBV9 with TRBJ2-7; TRBD1 agrees at 10 bases. Germline V CDR1 and CDR2: SGDLS, YYNGEE. The V and J ends lost 3 bases and 3 bases, in that order; junction bases with no gene match: 0. The CDR3 consists of 13 residues.